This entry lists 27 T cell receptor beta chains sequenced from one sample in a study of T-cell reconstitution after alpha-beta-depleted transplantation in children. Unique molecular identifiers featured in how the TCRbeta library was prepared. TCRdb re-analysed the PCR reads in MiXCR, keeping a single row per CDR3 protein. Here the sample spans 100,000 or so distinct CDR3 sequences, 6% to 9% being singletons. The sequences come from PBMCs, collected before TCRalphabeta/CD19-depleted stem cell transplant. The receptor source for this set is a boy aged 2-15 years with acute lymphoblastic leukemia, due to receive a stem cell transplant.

The CDR3 spells CAMGPGLLCWALLCLLGGNTEAFF. CDR3 in DNA: TGTGCCATGGGCCCCGGGCTCCTCTGCTGGGCACTGCTTTGTCTCTTGGGAGGAAACACTGAAGCTTTCTTT. The gene calls are TRBV4-2 and TRBJ1-1, with D uncertain. This CDR3 is built from 24 residues. CDR1 and CDR2 from the germline V gene are LGHNA and YNFKEQ. Deletions cut 10 bases from V and 2 bases from J, with 47 bases between.

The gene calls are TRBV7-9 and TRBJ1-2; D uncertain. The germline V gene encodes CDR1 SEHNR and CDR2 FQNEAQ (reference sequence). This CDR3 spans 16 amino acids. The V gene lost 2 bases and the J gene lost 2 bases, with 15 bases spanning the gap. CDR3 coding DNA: TGTGCCAGCAGCTTACCGGACTGGGAAACGAACTATGGCTACACCTTC. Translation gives CASSLPDWETNYGYTF.

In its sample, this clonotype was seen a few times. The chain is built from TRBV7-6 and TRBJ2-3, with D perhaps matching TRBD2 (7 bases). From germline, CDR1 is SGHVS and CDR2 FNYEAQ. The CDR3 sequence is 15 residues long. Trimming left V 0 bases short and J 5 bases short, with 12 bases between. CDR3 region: CASSLAAGAGDTQYF. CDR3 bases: TGTGCCAGCAGCTTAGCCGCGGGGGCGGGAGATACGCAGTATTTT.

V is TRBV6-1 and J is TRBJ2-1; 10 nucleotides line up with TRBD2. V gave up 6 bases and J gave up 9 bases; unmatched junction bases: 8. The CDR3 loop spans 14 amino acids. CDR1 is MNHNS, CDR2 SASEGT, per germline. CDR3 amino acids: CASRQAGGPGEQFF. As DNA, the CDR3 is TGTGCCAGCAGACAAGCGGGGGGGCCAGGTGAGCAGTTCTTC.

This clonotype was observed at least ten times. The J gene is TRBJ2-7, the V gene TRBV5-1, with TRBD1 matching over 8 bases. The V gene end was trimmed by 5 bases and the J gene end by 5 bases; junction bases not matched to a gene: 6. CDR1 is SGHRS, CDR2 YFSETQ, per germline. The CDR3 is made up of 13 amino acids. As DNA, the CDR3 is TGCGCCAGCAGATCGGGACAGGAAAACGAGCAGTACTTC. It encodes CASRSGQENEQYF.

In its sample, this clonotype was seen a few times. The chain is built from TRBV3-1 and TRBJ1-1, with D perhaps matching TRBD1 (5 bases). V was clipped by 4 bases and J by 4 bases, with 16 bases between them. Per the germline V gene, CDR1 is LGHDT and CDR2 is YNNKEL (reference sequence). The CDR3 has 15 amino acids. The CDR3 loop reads CASSPPGGGSTEAFF. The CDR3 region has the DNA TGTGCCAGCAGCCCCCCGGGGGGTGGAAGCACTGAAGCTTTCTTT.

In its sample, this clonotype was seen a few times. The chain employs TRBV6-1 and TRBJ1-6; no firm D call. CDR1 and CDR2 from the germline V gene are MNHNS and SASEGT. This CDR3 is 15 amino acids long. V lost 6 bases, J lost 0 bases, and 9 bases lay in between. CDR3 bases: TGTGCCAGCAGGGGAACAGCCTCCTATAATTCACCCCTCCACTTT. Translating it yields CASRGTASYNSPLHF.

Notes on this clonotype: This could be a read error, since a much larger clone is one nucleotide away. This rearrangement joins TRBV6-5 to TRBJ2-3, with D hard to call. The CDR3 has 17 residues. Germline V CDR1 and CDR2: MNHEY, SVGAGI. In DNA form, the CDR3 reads TGTGCCAGCAGTTACTCCTGGGATTCCAGCAGCACAGATACGCTGTATTTT. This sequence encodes CASSYSWDSSSTDTLYF.

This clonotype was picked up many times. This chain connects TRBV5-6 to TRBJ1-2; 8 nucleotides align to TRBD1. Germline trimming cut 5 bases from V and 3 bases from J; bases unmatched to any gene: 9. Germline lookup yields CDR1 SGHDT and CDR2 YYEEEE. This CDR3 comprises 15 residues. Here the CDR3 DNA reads TGTGCCAGCAGGAGTCCCGGGACAGGCCACTATGGCTACACCTTC. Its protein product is CASRSPGTGHYGYTF.

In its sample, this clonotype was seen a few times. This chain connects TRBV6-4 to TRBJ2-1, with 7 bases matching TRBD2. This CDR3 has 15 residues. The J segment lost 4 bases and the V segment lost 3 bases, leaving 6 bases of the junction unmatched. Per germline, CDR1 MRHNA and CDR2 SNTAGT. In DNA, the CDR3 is TGTGCCAGCAGTGAGAGCGGGGTTTTGTACAATGAGCAGTTCTTC. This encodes CASSESGVLYNEQFF.

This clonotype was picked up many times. CDR3 nucleotides: TGCAGTGCTAGTCTTCCGGAGAGGAAAAATCAGCCCCAGCATTTT. Translating it yields CSASLPERKNQPQHF. The chain couples TRBV20-1 to TRBJ1-5; no clear D. V shed 3 bases and J shed 4 bases, with 16 bases lying between them. The CDR3 totals 15 residues. The germline V gene has CDR1 DFQATT and CDR2 SNEGSKA (reference sequence).

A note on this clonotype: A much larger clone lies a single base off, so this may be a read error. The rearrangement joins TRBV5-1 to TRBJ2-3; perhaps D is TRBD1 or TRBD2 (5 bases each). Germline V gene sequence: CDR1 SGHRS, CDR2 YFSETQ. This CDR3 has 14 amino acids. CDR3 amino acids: CTSSKDGAGDTQYF. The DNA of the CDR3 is TGCACCAGCAGTAAGGACGGGGCGGGAGATACGCAGTATTTT.

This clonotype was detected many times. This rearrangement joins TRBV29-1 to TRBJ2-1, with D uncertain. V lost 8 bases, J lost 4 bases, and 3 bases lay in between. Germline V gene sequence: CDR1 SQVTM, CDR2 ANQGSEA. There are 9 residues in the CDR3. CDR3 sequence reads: CSWYNEQFF. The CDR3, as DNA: TGCAGCTGGTACAATGAGCAGTTCTTC.

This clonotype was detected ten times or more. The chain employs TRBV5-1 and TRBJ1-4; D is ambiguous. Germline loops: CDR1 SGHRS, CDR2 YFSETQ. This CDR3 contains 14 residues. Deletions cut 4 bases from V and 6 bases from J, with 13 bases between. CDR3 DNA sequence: TGCGCCAGCAGCCCTTGGCAGTCCGATGAAAAACTGTTTTTT. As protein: CASSPWQSDEKLFF.

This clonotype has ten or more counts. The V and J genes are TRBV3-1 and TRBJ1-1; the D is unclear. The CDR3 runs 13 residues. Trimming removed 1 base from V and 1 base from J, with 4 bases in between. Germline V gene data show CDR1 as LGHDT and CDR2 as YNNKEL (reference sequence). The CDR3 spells CASSQGRNTEAFF. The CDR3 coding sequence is TGTGCCAGCAGCCAAGGACGGAACACTGAAGCTTTCTTT.

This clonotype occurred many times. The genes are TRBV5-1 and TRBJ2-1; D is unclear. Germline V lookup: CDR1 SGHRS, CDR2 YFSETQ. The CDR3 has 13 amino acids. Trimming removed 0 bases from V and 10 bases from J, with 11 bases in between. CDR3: CASSLELTKEQFF. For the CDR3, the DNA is TGCGCCAGCAGCTTGGAACTTACAAAAGAGCAGTTCTTC.

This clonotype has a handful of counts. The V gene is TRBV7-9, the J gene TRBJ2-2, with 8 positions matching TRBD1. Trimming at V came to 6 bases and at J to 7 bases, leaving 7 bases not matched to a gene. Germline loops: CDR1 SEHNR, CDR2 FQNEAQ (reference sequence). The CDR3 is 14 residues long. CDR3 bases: TGTGCCAGCAGACGACAGGGGACGAGCGGGGAGCTGTTTTTT. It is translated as CASRRQGTSGELFF.

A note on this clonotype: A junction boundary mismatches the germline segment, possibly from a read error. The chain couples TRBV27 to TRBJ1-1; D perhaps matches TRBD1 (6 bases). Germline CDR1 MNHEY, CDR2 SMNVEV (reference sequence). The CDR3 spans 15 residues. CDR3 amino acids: CAISLFLQGGSEAFF. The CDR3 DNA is TGTGCCATCAGTTTATTTTTACAGGGCGGCTCTGAAGCTTTCTTT.

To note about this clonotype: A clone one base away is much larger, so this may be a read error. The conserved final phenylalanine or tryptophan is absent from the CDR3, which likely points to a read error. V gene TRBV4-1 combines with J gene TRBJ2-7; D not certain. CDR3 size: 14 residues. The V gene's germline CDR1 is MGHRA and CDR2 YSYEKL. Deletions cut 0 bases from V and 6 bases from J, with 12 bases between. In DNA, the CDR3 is TGCGCCAGCAGCCAAGATCGAAGATACGCCGAGCAGTACTAC. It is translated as CASSQDRRYAEQYY.

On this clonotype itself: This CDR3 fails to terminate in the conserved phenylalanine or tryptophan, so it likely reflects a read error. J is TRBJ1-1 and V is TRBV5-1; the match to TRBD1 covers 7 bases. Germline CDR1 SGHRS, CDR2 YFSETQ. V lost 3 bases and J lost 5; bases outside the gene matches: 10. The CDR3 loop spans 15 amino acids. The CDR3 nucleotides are TGCGCCAGCAGCTCGGCTCCAGGGGGTACGACTGAAGCTTTCGTT. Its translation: CASSSAPGGTTEAFV.

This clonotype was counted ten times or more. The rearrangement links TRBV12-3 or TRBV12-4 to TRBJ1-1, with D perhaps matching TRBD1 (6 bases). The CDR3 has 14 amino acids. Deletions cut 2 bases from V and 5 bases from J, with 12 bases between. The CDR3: CASSLQGFSTEAFF. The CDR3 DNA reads TGTGCCAGCAGTTTACAGGGGTTCTCGACTGAAGCTTTCTTT.

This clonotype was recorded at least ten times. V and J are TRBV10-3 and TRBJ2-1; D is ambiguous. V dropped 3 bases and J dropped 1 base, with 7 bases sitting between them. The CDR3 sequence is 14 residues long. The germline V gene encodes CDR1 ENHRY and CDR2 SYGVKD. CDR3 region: CAISDRVSYNEQFF. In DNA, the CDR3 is TGTGCCATCAGTGACAGAGTGTCCTACAATGAGCAGTTCTTC.

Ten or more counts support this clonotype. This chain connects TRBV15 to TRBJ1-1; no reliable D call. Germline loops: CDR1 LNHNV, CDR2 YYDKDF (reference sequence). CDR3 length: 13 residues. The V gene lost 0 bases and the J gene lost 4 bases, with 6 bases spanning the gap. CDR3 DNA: TGTGCCACCAGCAGAGACCCCTCCACTGAAGCTTTCTTT. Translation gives CATSRDPSTEAFF.

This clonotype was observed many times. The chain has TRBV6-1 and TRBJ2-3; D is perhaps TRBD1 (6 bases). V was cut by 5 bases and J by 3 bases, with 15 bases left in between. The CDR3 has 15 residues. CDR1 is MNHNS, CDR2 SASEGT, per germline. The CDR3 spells CASSKRRGSTDTQYF. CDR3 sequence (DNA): TGTGCCAGCAGTAAACGCAGGGGATCGACAGATACGCAGTATTTT.

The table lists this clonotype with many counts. The CDR3 is CASSEAVAGQGTDTQYF. CDR3 coding DNA: TGTGCCAGCAGTGAAGCCGTCGCGGGACAGGGGACAGATACGCAGTATTTT. This chain links TRBV6-1 with TRBJ2-3; TRBD1 matches 10 bases. Germline V gene lookup returns CDR1 MNHNS and CDR2 SASEGT. The CDR3 is 17 residues long. With 0 bases clipped from V and 3 bases from J, the junction kept 6 bases outside the gene matches.

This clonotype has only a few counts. The chain's CDR3 is CASSPGPSGGFMNTGELFF. Here the CDR3 DNA reads TGTGCCAGCAGCCCAGGGCCTAGCGGGGGCTTTATGAACACCGGGGAGCTGTTTTTT. The V gene is TRBV4-2, the J gene TRBJ2-2, with 10 bases identical to TRBD2. With 4 bases clipped from V and 1 base from J, the junction kept 12 bases outside the gene matches. Germline CDR1 reads LGHNA; CDR2 reads YNFKEQ. The length of the CDR3 is 19 residues.

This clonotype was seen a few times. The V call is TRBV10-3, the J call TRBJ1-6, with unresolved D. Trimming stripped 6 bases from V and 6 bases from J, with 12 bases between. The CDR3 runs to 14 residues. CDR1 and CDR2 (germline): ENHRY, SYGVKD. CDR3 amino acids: CAISPPGTNSPLHF. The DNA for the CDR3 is TGTGCCATCAGCCCCCCCGGAACTAATTCACCCCTCCACTTT.